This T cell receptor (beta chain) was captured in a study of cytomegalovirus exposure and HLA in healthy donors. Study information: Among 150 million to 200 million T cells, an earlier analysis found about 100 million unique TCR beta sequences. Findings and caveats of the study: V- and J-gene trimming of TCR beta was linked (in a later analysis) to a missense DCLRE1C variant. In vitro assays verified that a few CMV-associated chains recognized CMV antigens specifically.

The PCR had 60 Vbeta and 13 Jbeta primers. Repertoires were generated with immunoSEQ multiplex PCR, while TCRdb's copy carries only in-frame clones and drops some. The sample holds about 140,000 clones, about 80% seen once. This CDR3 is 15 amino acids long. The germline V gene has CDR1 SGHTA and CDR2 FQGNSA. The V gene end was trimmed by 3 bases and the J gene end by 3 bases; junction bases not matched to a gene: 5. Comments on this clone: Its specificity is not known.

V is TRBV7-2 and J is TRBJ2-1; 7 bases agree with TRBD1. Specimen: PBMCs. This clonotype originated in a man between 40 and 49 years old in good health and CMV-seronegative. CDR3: CASSLRTGGYNEQFF. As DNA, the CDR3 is TGTGCCAGCAGCTTGAGGACAGGAGGCTACAATGAGCAGTTCTTC.